This T cell receptor (beta chain) was recorded in a study of Ad26.COV2.S vaccination and SARS-CoV-2 variants. Study-wide background: Donor was one of the participants in the Ad26.COV2.S arm of the COV1001 trial. The study's findings and limits: Analyses of TCR breadth and depth may have underestimated total T cell responses. Relative to placebo recipients, vaccine recipients exhibited elevated spike-specific TCR breadth.

Germline V gene lookup returns CDR1 LNHDA and CDR2 SQIVND (reference sequence). V was pared by 7 bases and J by 3 bases, with 5 bases of the junction left unmatched. The length of the CDR3 is 13 residues. As to this clone: Its antigen is not identified.

Treatment noted: roughly 20 received Ad26.COV2.S at low or high dose, single or two shots; about 5 received placebo; per-sample allocation not given. The samples date from day 63 after the first vaccine or placebo injection. The repertoire was sequenced with immunoSEQ multiplex PCR; TCRdb's copy has only in-frame clones and lacks some. The data show fewer than 500,000 clones, over 75% seen once. The chain is built from TRBV19 and TRBJ1-1, with 7 positions matching TRBD1. The sample in question was peripheral blood, obtained in a trial of Ad26.COV2.S vaccine versus placebo. The sequence was collected from a person aged 18 to 65 who received the Ad26.COV2.S COVID-19 vaccine or a placebo. CDR3 sequence reads: CASTSDRHTEAFF. The CDR3, as DNA: TGTGCCAGTACCTCGGACAGGCACACTGAAGCTTTCTTT.